This T cell receptor (beta chain) is from a study of cytomegalovirus exposure and HLA in healthy donors. Whole-study context: In terms of ancestry, the Caucasian-associated cluster contained 81% of the approximately 420 genotyped donors.

PCR primers comprised 60 Vbeta and 13 Jbeta primers. Clones were read by immunoSEQ multiplex PCR, and TCRdb kept only the in-frame ones, dropping some. The table lists tens of thousands of clones, around 59% of them singletons. The CDR3 runs to 13 residues. Germline V CDR1 and CDR2: LNHDA, SQIVND (reference sequence). The V gene lost 5 bases and the J gene lost 8 bases, with 12 bases spanning the gap. This chain links TRBV19 with TRBJ1-4; D is perhaps TRBD1 (5 bases). The sample taken for sequencing was PBMCs. The origin of this receptor is a human donor in good health. The CDR3 nucleotides are TGTGCCAGTAGTCTCAGGGTACAAGAAAAACTGTTTTTT. Its translation is CASSLRVQEKLFF. The variable domain in full, with the rest retrieved from reference TRBV19 and TRBJ1-4, is DGGITQSPKYLFRKEGQNVTLSCEQNLNHDAMYWYRQDPGQGLRLIYYSQIVNDFQKGDIAEGYSVSREKKESFPLTVTSAQKNPTAFYLCASSLRVQEKLFFGSGTQLSVL.